A selection of T cell receptor beta chains follows, all from one sample in a study of blood T cell repertoires in COVID-19. TCRdb keeps only in-frame clones here, not all; method: immunoSEQ multiplex PCR. The table records hundreds of thousands of clones, 83% of them present only once. Sequences were obtained from peripheral blood. The receptors stem from a woman between 25 and 40 years old with COVID-19, enrolled during active disease. Each CDR3 is given with its conserved first and last residue. The order of the fields is V gene, J gene, D gene, clone size, CDR3 protein, CDR3 DNA. D genes are given only for firm matches. Only part of the rows carry a size: once, few, many, or a class if the clone is expanded.

v_gene: TRBV4-3; j_gene: TRBJ1-1; d_gene: .; abundance: .; CDR3aa: CASSHRTVNTEAFF; CDR3nt: TGCGCCAGCAGCCACAGGACAGTTAACACTGAAGCTTTCTTT
v_gene: TRBV18; j_gene: TRBJ1-2; d_gene: .; abundance: .; CDR3aa: CASSPKDSYGYTF; CDR3nt: TGTGCCAGCTCACCGAAGGACAGCTATGGCTACACCTTC
v_gene: TRBV6-2/TRBV6-3; j_gene: TRBJ2-3; d_gene: .; abundance: .; CDR3aa: CASSSPPSWEGTDTQYF; CDR3nt: TGTGCCAGCAGTTCCCCCCCGTCGTGGGAGGGCACAGATACGCAGTATTTT
v_gene: TRBV7-9; j_gene: TRBJ1-2; d_gene: .; abundance: .; CDR3aa: CASSLTGPTYGYTF; CDR3nt: TGTGCCAGCAGCTTGACAGGTCCCACCTATGGCTACACCTTC
v_gene: TRBV5-1; j_gene: TRBJ1-1; d_gene: .; abundance: .; CDR3aa: CASSLGGGSGTEAFF; CDR3nt: TGCGCCAGCAGCTTGGGAGGGGGATCGGGCACTGAAGCTTTCTTT
v_gene: TRBV6-5; j_gene: TRBJ2-7; d_gene: TRBD1; abundance: .; CDR3aa: CASSRTGLTYEQYF; CDR3nt: TGTGCCAGCAGCCGGACAGGATTAACCTACGAGCAGTACTTC
v_gene: TRBV29-1; j_gene: TRBJ1-1; d_gene: .; abundance: .; CDR3aa: CSAYPGQGPNTEAFF; CDR3nt: TGCAGCGCGTACCCGGGACAAGGCCCGAACACTGAAGCTTTCTTT
v_gene: TRBV7-9; j_gene: TRBJ2-7; d_gene: TRBD1; abundance: .; CDR3aa: CASSWDTGGAEQYF; CDR3nt: TGTGCCAGCAGCTGGGATACAGGGGGCGCCGAGCAGTACTTC
v_gene: TRBV15; j_gene: TRBJ1-1; d_gene: .; abundance: .; CDR3aa: CATSRDRGRPAFF; CDR3nt: TGTGCCACCAGCAGAGATAGGGGAAGGCCAGCTTTCTTT
v_gene: TRBV24-1; j_gene: TRBJ2-7; d_gene: TRBD1; abundance: .; CDR3aa: CATSDSGTGGREQYF; CDR3nt: TGTGCCACCAGTGATTCCGGGACAGGGGGGCGGGAGCAGTACTTC
v_gene: TRBV5-4; j_gene: TRBJ2-2; d_gene: .; abundance: .; CDR3aa: CASSLADTGELFF; CDR3nt: TGTGCCAGCAGCTTAGCGGACACCGGGGAGCTGTTTTTT
v_gene: TRBV5-1; j_gene: TRBJ1-3; d_gene: TRBD1; abundance: .; CDR3aa: CASSLPTGPGNTIYF; CDR3nt: TGCGCCAGCAGCCTACCGACAGGGCCAGGAAACACCATATATTTT
v_gene: TRBV7-6; j_gene: TRBJ2-3; d_gene: .; abundance: few; CDR3aa: CASRGGGDTQYF; CDR3nt: TGTGCCAGCAGGGGGGGTGGGGATACGCAGTATTTT
v_gene: TRBV19; j_gene: TRBJ1-2; d_gene: TRBD1; abundance: .; CDR3aa: CASSIGQGAGGYTF; CDR3nt: TGTGCCAGTAGTATAGGTCAGGGGGCCGGTGGCTACACCTTC
v_gene: TRBV18; j_gene: TRBJ1-5; d_gene: TRBD1; abundance: .; CDR3aa: CASSPGQGDQPQHF; CDR3nt: TGTGCCAGCTCACCCGGACAGGGGGATCAGCCCCAGCATTTT
v_gene: TRBV9; j_gene: TRBJ2-3; d_gene: TRBD2; abundance: .; CDR3aa: CASSVGVAGASTDTQYF; CDR3nt: TGTGCCAGCAGCGTAGGGGTAGCGGGGGCCAGCACAGATACGCAGTATTTT
v_gene: TRBV9; j_gene: TRBJ2-3; d_gene: .; abundance: once; CDR3aa: CASSVTSIDTQYF; CDR3nt: TGTGCCAGCAGCGTAACTAGTATAGATACGCAGTATTTT
v_gene: TRBV5-4; j_gene: TRBJ2-1; d_gene: TRBD2; abundance: .; CDR3aa: CASSKTSGSENEQFF; CDR3nt: TGTGCCAGCAGCAAGACTAGCGGGAGTGAGAATGAGCAGTTCTTC
v_gene: TRBV3-1/TRBV3-2; j_gene: TRBJ2-1; d_gene: .; abundance: .; CDR3aa: CASSQVLSYNEQFF; CDR3nt: TGTGCCAGCAGCCAAGTCCTTTCCTACAATGAGCAGTTCTTC
v_gene: TRBV7-9; j_gene: TRBJ2-2; d_gene: TRBD1; abundance: .; CDR3aa: CASSSRDRAPGELFF; CDR3nt: TGTGCCAGCAGCTCCCGGGACAGGGCCCCCGGGGAGCTGTTTTTT